The clone carrying this T cell receptor (beta chain) was seen only a few times. Its specificity is unknown. The data belong to a study of T cells in Graves' hyperthyroidism and ophthalmopathy. Points from the study as a whole: Ophthalmopathy was predicted by the model a median of approximately six months ahead of onset.

Amplified regions were TCR beta CDR3 sequences from RNA transcripts. TCR CDR3 underwent first-round RT-PCR with the HTBI primer set. TCRdb recomputed calls from the multiplex PCR reads with MiXCR, one row per CDR3 protein. The repertoire holds more than 450,000 distinct CDR3 sequences, with 11% to 15% as singletons. The CDR3 runs 18 residues. Germline loops: CDR1 LNHDA, CDR2 SQIVND (reference sequence). Trimming took off 0 bases at V and 0 bases at J, with 15 bases between the two ends. The sequence was obtained from a woman aged 40-49 years with Graves' hyperthyroidism. What was sequenced was blood. This sequence joins TRBV19 and TRBJ2-1; TRBD2 might be the D (6 bases). The CDR3 bases are TGTGCCAGTAGTATAGATCTCGGGGGAGAGAGCTCCTACAATGAGCAGTTCTTC. It encodes CASSIDLGGESSYNEQFF. Variable domain in full (rest from reference TRBV19 and TRBJ2-1): DGGITQSPKYLFRKEGQNVTLSCEQNLNHDAMYWYRQDPGQGLRLIYYSQIVNDFQKGDIAEGYSVSREKKESFPLTVTSAQKNPTAFYLCASSIDLGGESSYNEQFFGPGTRLTVL.